This T cell receptor beta chain was recorded in a study of blood T cells in healthy people across ages (dated by TCRdb to between 2015 and 2016). Notes on the research overall: In model experiments, template switching captured about one uniquely barcoded TCR beta cDNA molecule for every two T cells. To avoid experimental bias, donors of different ages were spread randomly across the sequencing lanes. The donors were split into four age groups: young (average about 16 years), middle-aged (roughly 42), aged (around 67) and long-lived (approximately 80). Using the same blood draw, the study looked at two additional independent replicas of 1 million unique cDNA reads for two donors, one aged 18 to 30 and the other aged 80 or older. The study measured age-related changes in TCR beta repertoire diversity using deep sequencing normalized with unique cDNA molecular identifiers.

Details on this clonotype: What this receptor recognizes is not known. No base quality information exists; no much larger clone differs at one position.

Library construction relied on 5' RACE. Instrument on record: Illumina HiSeq 2500. A second PCR of about 6 to 12 cycles was performed with a sample-barcoded 5' primer and a J-beta primer mix. A unique molecular identifier was introduced onto each TCR beta cDNA molecule by a template-switch 5' adaptor carrying 12 random nucleotides. Each sample yielded at least 2.5 million CDR3-containing paired-end reads. First-strand cDNA was synthesized from all RNA with the Mint cDNA synthesis kit, primed by a TRBC-specific oligonucleotide. All cDNA was treated with uracil-DNA glycosylase and then went through a first 18-cycle PCR with the universal primers M1SS and BC2_uni_R. The paper's data handling went like this. Each sample was normalized by randomly selecting 1 million high-quality reads, each carrying a distinct molecular identifier. Reads sharing molecular identifiers were discarded rather than binned into consensus sequences. MiTCR, set to a Q25 quality threshold and the strictest error-elimination algorithm, was used for CDR3 identification, clonotype clustering and error correction. Lower-bound total TCR beta diversity was estimated with a nonparametric unseen species model using Euler transformation. The public reads were run again by TCRdb, first through fastp at Q25 and then through MiXCR, and only productive beta chains were kept. For every CDR3 protein sequence, its rows merge into one entry that carries the most common genes and DNA. These V and J calls originate from TCRdb's pipeline instead of the authors' own analysis. Within this sample are 700,000 or so distinct CDR3 sequences, with approximately 40% of them counted one time only. 25% to 35% of the sample is in the top ten clones.

The CDR3 covers 15 residues, taking in both the cysteine and the phenylalanine. Of the read, only the CDR3 DNA is kept; its 45 bases are in frame from base 1. V drops 8 bases and J drops 2 bases, leaving 19 bases in between. CDR1 and CDR2 (ENHRY, SYGVKD) derive from the germline V gene. The roughly 38 donors, aged about 6 to 95 years, were systemically healthy Caucasian individuals from Russia. Ten milliliters of peripheral blood were drawn from each donor into EDTA-treated Vacutainer tubes. Ficoll-Paque density-gradient centrifugation was used to isolate PBMCs, with at least 6.5 million per sample. Total RNA, at least 6 micrograms per sample, was extracted from PBMCs with Trizol reagent. For every donor, flow cytometry on a PBMC aliquot measured the percentage of naive CD45RAhigh/CD27high T cells. The research as a whole found: Total diversity estimates from one million sequenced T cells were considered lower bounds and underestimates. As age increased, observed TCR beta diversity per million T cells dropped in a roughly linear way, and a significant reduction was already evident by age 40. Compared with the aged group, the long-lived group had more naive CD4+ T cells, fewer expanded clones and increased TCR diversity, a pattern suggesting age selection. Donor CMV infection status was unknown, potentially confounding age-related changes in expanded clonotypes. Since profiling was done on bulk unsorted PBMCs, naive and antigen-experienced compartments could not be conclusively compared. There was a strong correlation between observed TCR beta diversity and the percentage of naive T cells measured by flow cytometry.

Sequenced: blood. The receptor chain draws on TRBV10-3 and TRBJ2-7; D gene: possibly TRBD1, on 7 matching bases. The sequence derives from a man of 80 years or more in good health. The CDR3 here reads CAIGGGKQGAYEQYF. Read as DNA, the sequence is TGTGCCATCGGAGGGGGGAAGCAGGGGGCCTACGAGCAGTACTTC.